These 4 T cell receptor beta chains originate from one sample sequenced in a study of T cell changes during pregnancy in multiple sclerosis. TCRdb keeps only in-frame clones here, not all; method: immunoSEQ multiplex PCR. The data hold about 100,000 clones, with approximately 92% observed a single time. Material: peripheral blood, obtained in the second trimester of pregnancy. The receptors shown here come from a female donor with multiple sclerosis, enrolled in a pregnancy study.

The chain uses TRBV2 and TRBJ2-1, with D tentatively TRBD1 (5 bases). Germline CDR1 is SNHLY and CDR2 is FYNNEI. The CDR3 loop spans 13 amino acids. V shed 6 bases and J shed 6 bases, with 12 bases lying between them. In DNA, the CDR3 is TGTGCCAGCAGGATGGGGCTGTCCAATGAGCAGTTCTTC. It translates to CASRMGLSNEQFF.

The rearrangement uses TRBV19 and TRBJ2-3; D gene uncertain. CDR1 and CDR2 from the germline V gene are LNHDA and SQIVND (reference sequence). V lost 6 bases and J lost 4, with 20 bases in between. The CDR3 sequence is 16 residues long. The CDR3 spells CASSSPVESYSDTQYF. In DNA, the CDR3 is TGTGCCAGTAGCTCCCCCGTCGAGTCTTACTCAGATACGCAGTATTTT.

V gene TRBV5-1 combines with J gene TRBJ2-2; D is uncertain. Germline V gene sequence: CDR1 SGHRS, CDR2 YFSETQ. V was cut by 3 bases and J by 2 bases, with 11 bases left in between. The CDR3 has 15 amino acids. This CDR3 is CASSYAEVNTGELFF. The CDR3, as DNA: TGCGCCAGCAGCTACGCGGAAGTAAACACCGGGGAGCTGTTTTTT.

This rearrangement joins TRBV2 to TRBJ2-3, with D possibly matching TRBD2 (6 bases). Germline V lookup: CDR1 SNHLY, CDR2 FYNNEI. V was clipped by 11 bases and J by 2 bases, with 17 bases between them. This CDR3 is 14 amino acids long. The CDR3 loop reads CAGRRGGFTDTQYF. The DNA for the CDR3 is TGTGCCGGTCGGCGGGGCGGCTTCACAGATACGCAGTATTTT. Together with reference TRBV2 and TRBJ2-3, the CDR3 gives the full variable domain: EPEVTQTPSHQVTQMGQEVILRCVPISNHLYFYWYRQILGQKVEFLVSFYNNEISEKSEIFDDQFSVERPDGSNFTLKIRSTKLEDSAMYFCAGRRGGFTDTQYFGPGTRLTVL.